This TCR beta chain was sequenced during a study of cytomegalovirus exposure and HLA in healthy donors. Study-wide context: An earlier analysis identified 110 million or so unique TCR beta sequences in about 200 million T cells. General study results and limits: HLA alleles showed associations with around 15,000 TCR beta sequences in a later analysis, at a 0.05 false discovery rate. With DRB1 most and HLA-C fewest, TCR association rates differed between HLA loci in a later analysis. Information on immune exposure was restricted to one variable (CMV serostatus).

The PCR employed 60 Vbeta primers together with 13 Jbeta primers. Data came from immunoSEQ multiplex PCR; TCRdb stores just in-frame clones and leaves some out. The repertoire includes under 200,000 clones, about three quarters of them detected once, and around 3.1% sits in the top ten. J lost 3 bases, V lost 5 bases, and 4 bases had no gene match. CDR3 length equals 14 residues. Germline V gene data show CDR1 as LNHDA and CDR2 as SQIVND (reference sequence). To note about this clone: Its target is not known.

The source is a female donor in good health and CMV-seronegative. Sequenced input: PBMCs. The chain uses TRBV19 and TRBJ2-5, with 9 bases matching TRBD1. The CDR3 region is CASSSDRGKETQYF. CDR3 nucleotides: TGTGCCAGTAGTTCTGACAGGGGGAAAGAGACCCAGTACTTC.